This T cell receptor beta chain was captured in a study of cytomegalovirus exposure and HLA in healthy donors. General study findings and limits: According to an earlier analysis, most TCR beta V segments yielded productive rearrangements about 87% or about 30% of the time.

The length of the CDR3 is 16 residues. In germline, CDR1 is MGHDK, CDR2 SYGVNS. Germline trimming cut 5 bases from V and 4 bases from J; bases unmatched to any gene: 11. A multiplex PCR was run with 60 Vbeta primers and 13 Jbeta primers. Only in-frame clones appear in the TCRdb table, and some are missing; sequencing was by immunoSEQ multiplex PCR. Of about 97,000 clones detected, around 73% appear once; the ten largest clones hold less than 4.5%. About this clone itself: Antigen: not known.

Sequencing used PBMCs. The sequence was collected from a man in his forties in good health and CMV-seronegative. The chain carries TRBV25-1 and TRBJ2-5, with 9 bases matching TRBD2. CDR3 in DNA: TGTGCCAGCAGTACCGGACTAGCGTCTGTAGGAGAGACCCAGTACTTC. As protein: CASSTGLASVGETQYF. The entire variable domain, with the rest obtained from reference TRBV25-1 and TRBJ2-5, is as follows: EADIYQTPRYLVIGTGKKITLECSQTMGHDKMYWYQQDPGMELHLIHYSYGVNSTEKGDLSSESTVSRIRTEHFPLTLESARPSHTSQYLCASSTGLASVGETQYFGPGTRLLVL.